This T cell receptor (beta chain) emerged from a study of radiotherapy plus CTLA-4 blockade in lung cancer. Study as a whole: Objective response rate was around 20%; disease control rate, approximately 33%.

Looked up from germline, CDR1 is MNHEY and CDR2 is SVGAGI. V lost 2 bases and J 1 base, leaving 11 bases between the germline ends. CDR3 length: 16 residues. TCRdb's copy holds only in-frame clones and misses some; the assay was immunoSEQ multiplex PCR. The sample yields some 78,000 clones, 70% to 90% seen once. J is TRBJ2-2 and V is TRBV6-5; D possibly uses TRBD1 or TRBD2 (5 bases each). Sample: peripheral blood, taken from a patient treated with radiotherapy plus ipilimumab. This clonotype was sampled from a human donor with non-small cell lung cancer who had stable disease on radiotherapy plus ipilimumab. As DNA, the CDR3 is TGTGCCAGCAGTTACGATCTGGGGGTGAACACCGGGGAGCTGTTTTTT. Translation: CASSYDLGVNTGELFF.